The 15 T cell receptor beta chains in this list originate from one sample, sequenced in a study of PD-1 blockade in classical Hodgkin lymphoma. In every patient, relapse followed autologous stem cell transplantation, while exposure to brentuximab vedotin differed. Clones were sequenced by immunoSEQ multiplex PCR, and TCRdb holds only the in-frame ones, with some missing. The sample includes under 25,000 clones, around 82% of them seen just once. The sequences come from peripheral blood mononuclear cells (PBMCs), collected before the second cycle of nivolumab. These receptor sequences come from a human donor with classical Hodgkin lymphoma.

This clone was recorded once. The chain joins TRBV30 to TRBJ1-2; TRBD1 might be the D (5 bases). CDR1 GTSNPN and CDR2 SVGIG come from the germline V gene (reference sequence). The CDR3 consists of 12 residues. Trimming removed 8 bases from V and 7 bases from J, with 17 bases in between. CDR3 sequence reads: CAGHLGAGGYTF. CDR3 nucleotide sequence: TGTGCCGGCCATTTAGGGGCTGGTGGCTACACCTTC.

This clone was counted once. The rearrangement links TRBV6-1 to TRBJ1-1, with 9 bases aligning to TRBD1. CDR3 length equals 14 residues. V lost 6 bases and J lost 8; bases outside the gene matches: 10. CDR1 and CDR2 from the germline V gene are MNHNS and SASEGT. The CDR3 reads CASRGGQGAIEAFF. CDR3 nucleotide sequence: TGTGCCAGCAGGGGGGGACAGGGAGCAATCGAAGCTTTCTTT.

Details on this clone: One end of the junction fails to match germline, which may point to a read error. This chain uses TRBV10-3 with TRBJ1-1; no firm D call. CDR3 length: 13 amino acids. Germline loops: CDR1 ENHRY, CDR2 SYGVKD. CDR3 DNA sequence: TGTGCCAGCAGTGTAACGGCCAGCACTGAAGCTTTCTTT. Protein product: CASSVTASTEAFF.

This chain links TRBV19 with TRBJ1-2, with 7 positions matching TRBD1. J was trimmed by 4 bases and V by 9 bases; bases with no gene match: 5. The CDR3 is made up of 12 amino acids. In germline, CDR1 is LNHDA, CDR2 SQIVND (reference sequence). The CDR3 sequence is CARPGGIYGYTF. The CDR3 DNA reads as TGTGCCAGACCAGGGGGGATCTATGGCTACACCTTC.

This chain connects TRBV6-5 to TRBJ1-1; tentative D call: TRBD1 (6 bases). The V end was cut by 7 bases, the J end by 2 bases, with 14 bases between. The CDR3 runs 14 residues. CDR1 and CDR2 (germline): MNHEY, SVGAGI. The CDR3 coding sequence is TGTGCCAGCAAACCGACAGGAAGAAACACTGAAGCTTTCTTT. Residues: CASKPTGRNTEAFF.

This clone has just one count. This chain links TRBV4-2 with TRBJ2-1; weak D call: TRBD1 (6 bases). Looked up from germline, CDR1 is LGHNA and CDR2 is YNFKEQ. Trimming took 0 bases from V and 2 from J, leaving 17 bases between them. The CDR3 totals 18 residues. This CDR3 reads CASSQDWGQITTYNEQFF. Here the CDR3 DNA reads TGTGCCAGCAGCCAAGATTGGGGACAAATTACTACCTACAATGAGCAGTTCTTC.

This clone was picked up a small number of times. The V gene is TRBV28, the J gene TRBJ1-4; no reliable D call. Trimming removed 3 bases at V and 7 bases at J, with 15 bases between. CDR3 length: 15 amino acids. The germline V gene has CDR1 MDHEN and CDR2 SYDVKM. Written as DNA, the CDR3 is TGTGCCAGCAGTTTCAGAGGGCCCACCTCTGAAAAACTGTTTTTT. Protein: CASSFRGPTSEKLFF.

This clone came up a few times. The chain carries TRBV5-4 and TRBJ2-5; 7 nucleotides agree with TRBD1. This CDR3 region has 14 residues. Germline V gene data show CDR1 as SGHNT and CDR2 as YYREEE (reference sequence). Losses at the gene ends were 3 bases for V and 1 base for J; bases not matched to a gene: 3. CDR3 region: CASSSGQSQETQYF. The CDR3 region has the DNA TGTGCCAGCAGCTCGGGACAGTCCCAAGAGACCCAGTACTTC.

The V call is TRBV7-8, the J call TRBJ2-1; weak D call: TRBD2 (6 bases). The CDR3 consists of 18 residues. Germline V CDR1 and CDR2: SGHVS, FQNEAQ. The V gene lost 5 bases and the J gene lost 2 bases, with 22 bases spanning the gap. CDR3 DNA: TGTGCCAGCAGCGCCGGGAGTAGCGCCCCGTACACCTACAATGAGCAGTTCTTC. Translating gives CASSAGSSAPYTYNEQFF.

J is TRBJ2-6 and V is TRBV10-3, with D tentatively TRBD2 (5 bases). Germline V lookup: CDR1 ENHRY, CDR2 SYGVKD. V dropped 2 bases and J dropped 6 bases, with 14 bases sitting between them. This CDR3 has 16 residues. For the CDR3, the DNA is TGTGCCATCAGTGAGCCGGGAAATCCAACGGCCAACGTCCTGACTTTC. This sequence encodes CAISEPGNPTANVLTF.

The rearrangement uses TRBV11-3 and TRBJ2-2; 10 bases are shared with TRBD1. The J segment lost 6 bases and the V segment lost 4 bases, leaving 8 bases of the junction unmatched. CDR1 is SGHNT and CDR2 is YENEEA in the germline V gene. The CDR3 is 16 amino acids. The CDR3 is CASSSGDRGVAGELFF. The CDR3 bases are TGTGCCAGCAGCTCCGGGGACAGGGGAGTTGCCGGGGAGCTGTTTTTT.

The gene calls are TRBV19 and TRBJ1-4, with D possibly being TRBD1 (5 bases). This CDR3 contains 15 residues. In germline, CDR1 is LNHDA, CDR2 SQIVND (reference sequence). V was clipped by 3 bases and J by 8 bases, with 16 bases between them. The chain's CDR3 is CASSIGGARYEKLFF. For the CDR3, the DNA is TGTGCCAGTAGTATCGGAGGGGCGCGATACGAAAAACTGTTTTTT.

The V and J genes are TRBV6-1 and TRBJ1-6; 9 bases map to TRBD1. This CDR3 has 16 amino acids. The junction had 13 bases not matched to a gene; V was cut back by 2 bases and J by 14 bases. Germline V lookup: CDR1 MNHNS, CDR2 SASEGT. CDR3 protein: CASSELKGQGIGALHF. DNA of the CDR3: TGTGCCAGCAGTGAATTAAAGGGACAGGGTATTGGGGCCCTCCACTTT.

This clone was seen only a few times. The chain is built from TRBV25-1 and TRBJ1-5; possibly TRBD1 for D (5 bases). The germline gives CDR1 MGHDK, CDR2 SYGVNS. The germline V and J ends were trimmed by 9 bases and 10 bases, with 10 bases remaining between them. The CDR3 sequence is 10 residues long. The DNA for the CDR3 is TGTGCCAGAGTTACAGGCCCCCAGCATTTT. Translating it yields CARVTGPQHF.

The chain links TRBV10-3 to TRBJ1-2; no reliable D call. The V end lost 0 bases, the J end lost 1 base, and 6 bases lay between the germline ends. From germline, CDR1 is ENHRY and CDR2 SYGVKD. CDR3 size: 14 residues. CDR3 nucleotides: TGTGCCATCAGTGAGTCGGTGTTTAACTATGGCTACACCTTC. Residues: CAISESVFNYGYTF.